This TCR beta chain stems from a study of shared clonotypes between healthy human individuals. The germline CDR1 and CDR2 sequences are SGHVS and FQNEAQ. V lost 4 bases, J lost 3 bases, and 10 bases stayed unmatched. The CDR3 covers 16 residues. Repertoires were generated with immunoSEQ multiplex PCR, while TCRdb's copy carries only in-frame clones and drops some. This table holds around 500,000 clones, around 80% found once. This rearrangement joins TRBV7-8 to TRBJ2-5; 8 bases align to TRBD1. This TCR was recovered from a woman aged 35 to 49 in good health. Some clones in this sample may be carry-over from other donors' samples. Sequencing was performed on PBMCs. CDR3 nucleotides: TGTGCCAGCAGCTCACCACTCCGGGACAGGAAAGAGACCCAGTACTTC. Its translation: CASSSPLRDRKETQYF.